These T cell receptor beta chains were read from a single sample in a study of PD-1 blockade in classical Hodgkin lymphoma. Profiled with immunoSEQ multiplex PCR; TCRdb holds only in-frame clones, not every one. This sample has approximately 110,000 clones; 89% occur once, and the top ten carry around 19%. The sequencing here drew on peripheral blood mononuclear cells (PBMCs), taken before the fourth cycle of nivolumab. The receptors shown here come from a human donor with classical Hodgkin lymphoma. CDR3s leave out the opening cysteine and the closing phenylalanine or tryptophan.

v_gene: TRBV2
j_gene: TRBJ1-1
CDR3aa: ASEVLTNTEAF

v_gene: TRBV7-6
j_gene: TRBJ2-7
CDR3aa: ASSIQTGAGEQY

v_gene: TRBV28
j_gene: TRBJ2-3
CDR3aa: ASSFGDRGLSTDTQY

v_gene: TRBV1
j_gene: TRBJ2-1
CDR3aa: TSSQDSPAWGTQWTSVPQF

v_gene: TRBV27
j_gene: TRBJ2-7
CDR3aa: ASSLSAIPYEQY

v_gene: TRBV4-1
j_gene: TRBJ2-3
CDR3aa: ASSQVLAEVVTDTQY

v_gene: TRBV11-2
j_gene: TRBJ2-6
CDR3aa: ASSLAGANVLT

v_gene: TRBV5-1
j_gene: TRBJ2-7
CDR3aa: ASSFGTSGYEQY

v_gene: TRBV28
j_gene: TRBJ1-6
CDR3aa: ASSLWENNSPLH

v_gene: TRBV28
j_gene: TRBJ2-7
CDR3aa: ASRTSGSPEQY

v_gene: TRBV11-2
j_gene: TRBJ1-2
CDR3aa: ASSSTGGPYGYT

v_gene: TRBV30
j_gene: TRBJ2-1
CDR3aa: AWTDGPYNEQF

v_gene: TRBV29-1
j_gene: TRBJ2-3
CDR3aa: SVDLGQGASTDTQY

v_gene: TRBV2
j_gene: TRBJ2-7
CDR3aa: ASSGDRLSYEQY

v_gene: TRBV4-1
j_gene: TRBJ2-1
CDR3aa: ASSQDRGTGYNEQF

v_gene: TRBV15
j_gene: TRBJ1-1
CDR3aa: ATSPAGNTEAF

v_gene: TRBV5-6
j_gene: TRBJ2-7
CDR3aa: ASSPALGWGHEQY

v_gene: TRBV23-1
j_gene: TRBJ2-2
CDR3aa: ASSQIGAGPRNTGELF

v_gene: TRBV7-7
j_gene: TRBJ2-1
CDR3aa: ASSVGVGSGEQF

v_gene: TRBV6-5
j_gene: TRBJ2-7
CDR3aa: ASSYGGTGFYEQY

v_gene: TRBV7-9
j_gene: TRBJ2-7
CDR3aa: ASSLEVDEQY

v_gene: TRBV2
j_gene: TRBJ1-5
CDR3aa: ASSQGTANQPQH

v_gene: TRBV27
j_gene: TRBJ2-1
CDR3aa: ASSLAPGRNNEQF

v_gene: TRBV9
j_gene: TRBJ2-1
CDR3aa: ASSVELAGRGTYNEQF

v_gene: TRBV7-6
j_gene: TRBJ2-5
CDR3aa: ASSLSAGLRTQETQY

v_gene: TRBV19
j_gene: TRBJ1-2
CDR3aa: ASSRPGLRYGYT

v_gene: TRBV29-1
j_gene: TRBJ2-7
CDR3aa: SVGTSGSTYEQY

v_gene: TRBV7-6
j_gene: TRBJ2-3
CDR3aa: ASSDGLAGVEDTQY

v_gene: TRBV7-2
j_gene: TRBJ2-1
CDR3aa: ASSPRGGSLNEQF

v_gene: TRBV30
j_gene: TRBJ1-1
CDR3aa: AWSGGVLNTEAF

v_gene: TRBV6-5
j_gene: TRBJ2-7
CDR3aa: ASSYQEGQGFYEQY

v_gene: TRBV18
j_gene: TRBJ1-4
CDR3aa: ASSPPRGATNEKLF

v_gene: TRBV10-3
j_gene: TRBJ1-5
CDR3aa: AISETGNQPQH

v_gene: TRBV16
j_gene: TRBJ1-2
CDR3aa: ASSQSRSGGYT

v_gene: TRBV13
j_gene: TRBJ2-1
CDR3aa: ASSLSLAGGNEQF

v_gene: TRBV6-5
j_gene: TRBJ2-7
CDR3aa: ASIKRDRGIYEQY

v_gene: TRBV18
j_gene: TRBJ1-1
CDR3aa: ASSPLKAQTEAF

v_gene: TRBV28
j_gene: TRBJ1-3
CDR3aa: ASSLVGYSASGNTIY